These 18 T cell receptor beta chains share one sample of origin, sequenced in a study of control samples from healthy donors and cancer patients. The table came from immunoSEQ multiplex PCR; TCRdb's copy has only in-frame clones and leaves some out. The table lists 73,000 or so clones, roughly 90% of them singletons. The source material was blood. The receptors here all came from a woman in her forties or fifties in good health.

This chain uses TRBV21-1 with TRBJ2-5; TRBD2 reflects the table's D call only, with no check against the DNA. TRBV21-1 is classified as a pseudogene. The CDR3 consists of 15 residues. The CDR3 sequence: CANRTSGLARETQYF. The CDR3 DNA reads TGTGCCAACAGGACTAGCGGCTTAGCAAGAGAGACCCAGTACTTC.

J is TRBJ2-1 and V is TRBV27, with D uncertain. This CDR3 region has 17 residues. Germline V gene sequence: CDR1 MNHEY, CDR2 SMNVEV (reference sequence). Trimming took off 5 bases at V and 6 bases at J, with 23 bases between the two ends. The CDR3 is CASSKEVGPPLGNEQFF. The CDR3 DNA is TGTGCCAGCAGTAAAGAGGTCGGGCCACCGCTGGGCAATGAGCAGTTCTTC.

This clone appeared once. This same CDR3 is encoded by further DNA sequences in the sample. V gene TRBV27 combines with J gene TRBJ1-2; TRBD1 matches 7 bases. The J segment lost 4 bases and the V segment lost 3 bases, leaving 2 bases of the junction unmatched. The CDR3 sequence is 13 residues long. CDR1 MNHEY and CDR2 SMNVEV come from the germline V gene (reference sequence). The CDR3 nucleotides read TGTGCCAGCAGTTTGACAGGGCTCTATGGCTACACCTTC. This encodes CASSLTGLYGYTF.

This rearrangement joins TRBV28 to TRBJ1-1; 7 nucleotides line up with TRBD1. Germline CDR1 MDHEN, CDR2 SYDVKM. The junction had 7 bases not matched to a gene; V was cut back by 7 bases and J by 8 bases. The CDR3 length is 12 residues. CDR3 sequence: CASTSTGSEAFF. CDR3 DNA: TGTGCCAGCACCTCGACAGGGAGCGAAGCTTTCTTT.

The chain uses TRBV28 and TRBJ2-2, with 13 positions matching TRBD2. This CDR3 comprises 16 residues. V lost 8 bases, J lost 6 bases, and 9 bases stayed unmatched. Germline CDR1 MDHEN, CDR2 SYDVKM. The CDR3 loop is CASGTSGMGWAGELFF. CDR3 nucleotides: TGTGCCAGCGGGACTAGCGGGATGGGGTGGGCCGGGGAGCTGTTTTTT.

V usage is TRBV6-1 and J usage is TRBJ2-7; D possibly corresponds to TRBD1 (5 bases). This CDR3 spans 14 amino acids. The germline CDR1 and CDR2 sequences are MNHNS and SASEGT. Trimming removed 2 bases at V and 3 bases at J, with 11 bases between. CDR3 coding DNA: TGTGCCAGCAGTGAATTTGCAGGGTTCTACGAGCAGTACTTC. This translates into CASSEFAGFYEQYF.

This chain links TRBV3-1 (or the pseudogene TRBV3-2) with TRBJ2-3, with 9 bases fitting TRBD2. Germline CDR1 and CDR2: LGHDT and YNNKEL (reference sequence). The V segment lost 3 bases and the J segment 7 bases; nucleotides outside the gene matches: 8. This CDR3 is built from 15 residues. CDR3 residues: CASSHKDSGGYTQYF. CDR3 nucleotides: TGTGCCAGCAGCCATAAGGATAGCGGGGGTTATACGCAGTATTTT.

The chain carries TRBV2 and TRBJ1-1; TRBD1 matches 10 bases. Trimming removed 4 bases from V and 1 base from J; junction bases left unmatched: 6. This CDR3 is built from 16 residues. Germline loops: CDR1 SNHLY, CDR2 FYNNEI. The CDR3 DNA follows: TGTGCCAGCAGTGTGGGACAGGGGATTTCGAACACTGAAGCTTTCTTT. Its protein is CASSVGQGISNTEAFF. The full variable domain, in which reference TRBV2 and TRBJ1-1 provide the parts outside the CDR3, is EPEVTQTPSHQVTQMGQEVILRCVPISNHLYFYWYRQILGQKVEFLVSFYNNEISEKSEIFDDQFSVERPDGSNFTLKIRSTKLEDSAMYFCASSVGQGISNTEAFFGQGTRLTVV.

The J gene is TRBJ2-1, the V gene TRBV7-8, with 9 nucleotides matching TRBD1. The V gene's germline CDR1 is SGHVS and CDR2 FQNEAQ. The CDR3 is 15 amino acids. V was pared by 4 bases and J by 8 bases, with 9 bases of the junction left unmatched. This CDR3 is CASSWGQGGLDEQFF. CDR3 sequence (DNA): TGTGCCAGCAGCTGGGGACAGGGAGGTCTCGATGAGCAGTTCTTC.

This clone was recorded only once. V usage is TRBV2 and J usage is TRBJ2-2; TRBD1 matches at 7 bases. Trimming took 4 bases from V and 6 from J; bases not matched to a gene: 8. In germline, CDR1 is SNHLY, CDR2 FYNNEI. The CDR3 sequence is 15 residues long. The CDR3 loop is CASSGQGPSAGELFF. The CDR3 DNA reads TGTGCCAGCAGTGGACAGGGCCCCTCGGCCGGGGAGCTGTTTTTT.

The chain couples TRBV23-1 to TRBJ2-7; D not certain. TRBV23-1 is an open reading frame, and its role is uncertain. CDR3 length: 16 amino acids. The ends were cut back, 2 bases at V and 6 bases at J, with 20 bases in the middle. CDR3 in DNA: TGCGCCAGCAGTCAAAAGGTTACAGAAGAAACCGGCGAGCAGTACTTC. It specifies CASSQKVTEETGEQYF.

The rearrangement uses TRBV3-1 (or the pseudogene TRBV3-2) and TRBJ2-7; D is perhaps TRBD1 (6 bases). The CDR3 is made up of 13 amino acids. CDR1 and CDR2 from the germline V gene are LGHDT and YNNKEL (reference sequence). V lost 2 bases and J lost 2, with 7 bases in between. The CDR3 DNA reads TGTGCCAGCAGCCAAACAGGGCCCTACGAGCAGTACTTC. Encoded protein: CASSQTGPYEQYF.

The chain joins TRBV5-1 to TRBJ1-5; 7 nucleotides align to TRBD1. From germline, CDR1 is SGHRS and CDR2 YFSETQ. The CDR3 has 14 amino acids. V shed 3 bases and J 6 bases; nucleotides not matched to a gene: 6. The CDR3 loop is CASSSPQGFQPQHF. CDR3 sequence (DNA): TGCGCCAGCAGCTCGCCACAGGGGTTTCAGCCCCAGCATTTT.

This chain links TRBV6-1 with TRBJ1-2; TRBD1 is a possible D gene (5 bases). The CDR3 contains 14 residues. The V gene's germline CDR1 is MNHNS and CDR2 SASEGT. Trimming shortened V by 2 bases and J by 3 bases, and 10 bases separated the two germline ends. The CDR3 protein is CASSESRADYGYTF. In nucleotides, the CDR3 is TGTGCCAGCAGTGAAAGCAGGGCTGACTATGGCTACACCTTC.

Comments on this clone: The junction departs from the called germline gene at one end, perhaps through a read error. The chain has TRBV7-7 and TRBJ2-2; the D call may be TRBD1 or TRBD2 (5 bases each). Germline assignment: CDR1 SSHAT and CDR2 FNYEAQ (reference sequence). The CDR3 length is 13 residues. CDR3 region: CASTPRDAGELFF. CDR3 DNA sequence: TGTGCTAGCACCCCAAGGGACGCCGGGGAGCTGTTTTTT. Looking up the rest from reference TRBV7-7 and TRBJ2-2 gives the full variable domain: GAGVSQSPRYKVTKRGQDVTLRCDPISSHATLYWYQQALGQGPEFLTYFNYEAQPDKSGLPSDRFSAERPEGSISTLTIQRTEQRDSAMYRCASTPRDAGELFFGEGSRLTVL.

This rearrangement joins TRBV3-1 (or the pseudogene TRBV3-2) to TRBJ2-2, with no clear D. This CDR3 has 15 residues. Germline V gene sequence: CDR1 LGHDT, CDR2 YNNKEL (reference sequence). V lost 0 bases and J lost 0, with 5 bases in between. CDR3 protein: CASSQEPSNTGELFF. CDR3 in DNA: TGTGCCAGCAGCCAAGAACCATCGAACACCGGGGAGCTGTTTTTT.

The genes are TRBV28 and TRBJ2-6; D is uncertain. Germline CDR1 is MDHEN and CDR2 is SYDVKM. V shed 3 bases and J shed 3 bases, with 3 bases lying between them. The CDR3 consists of 13 residues. This CDR3 is CASSFSGANVLTF. The CDR3 DNA reads TGTGCCAGCAGTTTCAGTGGGGCCAACGTCCTGACTTTC. The full variable domain, with the rest looked up from reference TRBV28 and TRBJ2-6, is DVKVTQSSRYLVKRTGEKVFLECVQDMDHENMFWYRQDPGLGLRLIYFSYDVKMKEKGDIPEGYSVSREKKERFSLILESASTNQTSMYLCASSFSGANVLTFGAGSRLTVL.

The rearrangement links TRBV3-1 (or the pseudogene TRBV3-2) to TRBJ2-1; 8 positions agree with TRBD2. Germline CDR1 and CDR2: LGHDT and YNNKEL (reference sequence). V shed 0 bases and J 2 bases; nucleotides not matched to a gene: 6. There are 17 residues in the CDR3. For the CDR3, the DNA is TGTGCCAGCAGCCAAGAAGGGACTAGGCAAACCTACAATGAGCAGTTCTTC. Its protein is CASSQEGTRQTYNEQFF.